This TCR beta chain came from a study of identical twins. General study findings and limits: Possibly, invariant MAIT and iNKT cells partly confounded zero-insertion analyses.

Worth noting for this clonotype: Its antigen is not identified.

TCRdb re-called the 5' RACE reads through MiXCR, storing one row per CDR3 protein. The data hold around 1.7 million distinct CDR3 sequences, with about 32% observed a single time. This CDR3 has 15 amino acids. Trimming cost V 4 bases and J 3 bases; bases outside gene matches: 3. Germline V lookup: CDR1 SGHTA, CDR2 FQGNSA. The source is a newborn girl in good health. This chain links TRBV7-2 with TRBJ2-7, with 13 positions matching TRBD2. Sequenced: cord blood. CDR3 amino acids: CASSSGLAGIYEQYF. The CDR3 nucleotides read TGTGCCAGCAGCTCGGGACTAGCGGGGATCTACGAGCAGTACTTC.